These T cell receptor beta chains were read from a single sample in a study of yellow fever vaccine responses in identical twins. TCRdb fed the RT-PCR reads into MiXCR, producing one record per CDR3 protein. The data show about 6,900 distinct CDR3 sequences, around 84% seen once. The material sequenced was T cells from blood (PBMCs), unsorted or a sorted subset (not recorded which), taken before or after yellow fever vaccination (not recorded which). The receptors were gathered from a woman aged 18-35 years who received the yellow fever vaccine. CDR3s leave out the opening cysteine and the closing phenylalanine or tryptophan.

J: TRBJ1-2; V: TRBV20-1; CDR3: SARDPGRDYYGYT
J: TRBJ2-7; V: TRBV24-1; CDR3: ATSDSDGNSYEQY
J: TRBJ2-1; V: TRBV4-2; CDR3: ASMKGTSGGAGEQF
J: TRBJ1-1; V: TRBV30; CDR3: AWSADRGHTF
J: TRBJ2-1; V: TRBV5-1; CDR3: ASSFDYLYNEQF
J: TRBJ1-2; V: TRBV4-3; CDR3: ASSQDRDRGRYT
J: TRBJ1-2; V: TRBV10-3; CDR3: AINPTGIYGYT
J: TRBJ2-7; V: TRBV20-1; CDR3: SAREISTSGEFYEQY
J: TRBJ2-5; V: TRBV20-1; CDR3: SATGQGPIHQETQY
J: TRBJ2-7; V: TRBV5-4; CDR3: ASSLAGTDTYEQY
J: TRBJ2-7; V: TRBV14; CDR3: ASSPGYEQY
J: TRBJ2-7; V: TRBV12-3/TRBV12-4; CDR3: ASSPLESGASSYEQY